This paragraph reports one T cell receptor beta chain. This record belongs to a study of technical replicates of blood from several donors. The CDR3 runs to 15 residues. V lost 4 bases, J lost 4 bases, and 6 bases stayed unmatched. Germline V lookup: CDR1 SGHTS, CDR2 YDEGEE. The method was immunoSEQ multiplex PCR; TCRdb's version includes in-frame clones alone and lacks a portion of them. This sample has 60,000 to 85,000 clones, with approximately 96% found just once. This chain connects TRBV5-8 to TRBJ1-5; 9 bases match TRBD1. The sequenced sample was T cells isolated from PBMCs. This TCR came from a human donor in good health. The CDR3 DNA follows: TGTGCCAGCAGCCCGGGACAGGGTTGGAATCAGCCCCAGCATTTT. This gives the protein CASSPGQGWNQPQHF. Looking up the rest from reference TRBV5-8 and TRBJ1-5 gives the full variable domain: EAGVTQSPTHLIKTRGQQATLRCSPISGHTSVYWYQQALGLGLQFLLWYDEGEERNRGNFPPRFSGRQFPNYSSELNVNALELEDSALYLCASSPGQGWNQPQHFGDGTRLSIL.